One and the same sample provided the 21 T cell receptor beta chains below, sequenced in a study of CD8+ T cells in alopecia areata. The treatment denotes: oral pan-JAK inhibitor, 5-10 mg twice daily. Sequencing used cDNA as its template, made by extracting RNA and reverse transcribing it. Using immunoSEQ multiplex PCR, the repertoire was profiled, and TCRdb retains in-frame clones only, with some absent. This sample has around 70,000 clones, with about 30% found just once. The material was CD8+ T cells sorted from blood, obtained at week 4, from a patient treated with tofacitinib. The receptor source for this set is a human donor with alopecia areata.

This clone was seen a few times. In DNA, the CDR3 is TGCAGCGTGAGCGGGGACAGGGGGCTTGTTAATTCGGCAGATACGCAGTATTTT. It translates to CSVSGDRGLVNSADTQYF. The V gene is TRBV29-1, the J gene TRBJ2-3, with 12 bases aligning to TRBD1. The CDR3 runs to 18 residues. With 6 bases clipped from V and 4 bases from J, the junction kept 17 bases outside the gene matches. The germline CDR1 and CDR2 sequences are SQVTM and ANQGSEA.

The V gene is TRBV2, the J gene TRBJ1-2, with a weak D call TRBD1 (5 bases). The CDR3 contains 14 residues. Germline lookup yields CDR1 SNHLY and CDR2 FYNNEI. V lost 3 bases to trimming and J lost 2 bases, with 10 bases between them. CDR3 nucleotide sequence: TGTGCCAGCAGTGATATGTACAGGAACTATGGCTACACCTTC. This sequence encodes CASSDMYRNYGYTF.

In its sample, this clone ranks as medium-sized (0.01 to 0.1%). The chain employs TRBV18 and TRBJ2-5, with 10 positions matching TRBD2. V lost 5 bases, J lost 5 bases, and 14 bases stayed unmatched. This CDR3 comprises 17 residues. Germline V gene sequence: CDR1 KGHSH, CDR2 LQKENI. The CDR3 nucleotides read TGTGCCAGCTCAACCGTTACTACAGGGACTAGCGAGGAGACCCAGTACTTC. Translation: CASSTVTTGTSEETQYF.

This clone was seen more than once but under ten times. This chain links TRBV29-1 with TRBJ2-4, with 7 bases fitting TRBD1. CDR1 and CDR2 (germline): SQVTM, ANQGSEA. V lost 6 bases and J lost 2; bases outside the gene matches: 4. There are 13 residues in the CDR3. CDR3 DNA: TGCAGCGTCCTGACAGGGTCCAAAAACATTCAGTACTTC. Translated, it gives CSVLTGSKNIQYF.

The chain is built from TRBV27 and TRBJ2-3, with 9 bases that match TRBD2. Per the germline V gene, CDR1 is MNHEY and CDR2 is SMNVEV (reference sequence). Unmatched junction bases numbered 7, after V lost 5 bases and J lost 4 bases. CDR3 size: 15 residues. CDR3 sequence: CASSPHSGRPDTQYF. The DNA for the CDR3 is TGTGCCAGCAGTCCTCATAGCGGGAGACCAGATACGCAGTATTTT.

The genes are TRBV29-1 and TRBJ2-5, with 9 bases lining up with TRBD1. Germline V gene data show CDR1 as SQVTM and CDR2 as ANQGSEA. V dropped 7 bases and J dropped 13; count of bases not matched to a gene: 13. The CDR3 extends over 12 amino acids. This CDR3 reads CSARGIGTGSYF. The CDR3 bases are TGCAGCGCTCGTGGTATTGGGACAGGGTCGTACTTC. Full variable domain (rest looked up from reference TRBV29-1 and TRBJ2-5): SAVISQKPSRDICQRGTSLTIQCQVDSQVTMMFWYRQQPGQSLTLIATANQGSEATYESGFVIDKFPISRPNLTFSTLTVSNMSPEDSSIYLCSARGIGTGSYFGPGTRLLVL.

The rearrangement joins TRBV6-6 to TRBJ2-3; D unclear. Germline CDR1 is MNHNY and CDR2 is SVGAGI (reference sequence). The CDR3 has 14 amino acids. Trimming cost V 2 bases and J 1 base, with 7 bases left between them. The CDR3 coding sequence is TGTGCCAGCAGTTACAGGGTTGGCACAGATACGCAGTATTTT. Translating gives CASSYRVGTDTQYF.

The CDR3 sequence: CASSPGAQLYEQYF. The CDR3, as DNA: TGTGCCAGCAGCCCCGGGGCCCAACTATACGAGCAGTACTTC. The chain is built from TRBV4-2 and TRBJ2-7; D assignment may be TRBD1 or TRBD2 (5 bases each). Germline assignment: CDR1 LGHNA and CDR2 YNFKEQ. Trimming stripped 4 bases from V and 4 bases from J, with 14 bases between. The CDR3 is made up of 14 amino acids.

The rearrangement links TRBV9 to TRBJ2-5; TRBD1 might be the D (7 bases). CDR1 is SGDLS and CDR2 is YYNGEE in the germline V gene. V lost 3 bases and J 0 bases, leaving 12 bases between the germline ends. The CDR3 spans 15 residues. For the CDR3, the DNA is TGTGCCAGCAGCGCGGAGGGGGCCCACCAAGAGACCCAGTACTTC. The encoded protein is CASSAEGAHQETQYF. The entire variable domain, with the rest obtained from reference TRBV9 and TRBJ2-5, is as follows: DSGVTQTPKHLITATGQRVTLRCSPRSGDLSVYWYQQSLDQGLQFLIQYYNGEERAKGNILERFSAQQFPDLHSELNLSSLELGDSALYFCASSAEGAHQETQYFGPGTRLLVL.

The J gene is TRBJ1-2, the V gene TRBV6-6; 10 positions match TRBD1. Germline trimming cut 2 bases from V and 2 bases from J; bases unmatched to any gene: 5. Germline assignment: CDR1 MNHNY and CDR2 SVGAGI (reference sequence). The CDR3 totals 16 residues. CDR3 region: CASSYLRQGANYGYTF. The CDR3 region has the DNA TGTGCCAGCAGTTACCTTCGACAGGGGGCAAACTATGGCTACACCTTC.

The chain couples TRBV5-1 to TRBJ1-1; D remains ambiguous. Per the germline V gene, CDR1 is SGHRS and CDR2 is YFSETQ. V was clipped by 3 bases and J by 3 bases, with 9 bases between them. The CDR3 is 13 residues long. The CDR3 region is CASSSGGYTEAFF. The CDR3, as DNA: TGCGCCAGCAGCTCGGGAGGATACACTGAAGCTTTCTTT. The full variable domain, completed using reference TRBV5-1 and TRBJ1-1, is KAGVTQTPRYLIKTRGQQVTLSCSPISGHRSVSWYQQTPGQGLQFLFEYFSETQRNKGNFPGRFSGRQFSNSRSEMNVSTLELGDSALYLCASSSGGYTEAFFGQGTRLTVV.

This clone was observed a few times. The J gene is TRBJ2-2, the V gene TRBV5-4; D uncertain. Germline V gene lookup returns CDR1 SGHNT and CDR2 YYREEE (reference sequence). CDR3 size: 14 residues. The germline V and J ends were trimmed by 7 bases and 6 bases, with 16 bases remaining between them. CDR3 residues: CASSQKPGSGELFF. The CDR3 nucleotides are TGTGCCAGCTCCCAGAAGCCCGGTTCCGGGGAGCTGTTTTTT.

The chain links TRBV29-1 to TRBJ1-1, with a tentative D call TRBD1 (5 bases). Trimming took 5 bases from V and 3 from J, leaving 10 bases between them. The V gene's germline CDR1 is SQVTM and CDR2 ANQGSEA. The CDR3 is 12 amino acids. The CDR3 DNA is TGCAGCGTTAAAACCAGGGACACTGAAGCTTTCTTT. Residues: CSVKTRDTEAFF.

This clone came up a few times. J is TRBJ1-4 and V is TRBV7-9; no firm D call. The CDR3 runs 12 residues. Germline V gene data show CDR1 as SEHNR and CDR2 as FQNEAQ (reference sequence). Trimming removed 8 bases from V and 3 bases from J, with 7 bases in between. CDR3 DNA: TGTGCCAGCTTTGAGGCTAATGAAAAACTGTTTTTT. Its protein is CASFEANEKLFF.

This clone was seen once. The V and J genes are TRBV29-1 and TRBJ2-5; TRBD2 is a possible D gene (6 bases). This CDR3 contains 13 residues. Germline V gene sequence: CDR1 SQVTM, CDR2 ANQGSEA. Deletions cut 6 bases from V and 5 bases from J, with 16 bases between. The CDR3 sequence: CSVTRRETETQYF. In DNA form, the CDR3 reads TGCAGCGTCACCCGGCGGGAAACGGAGACCCAGTACTTC. Full variable domain (rest looked up from reference TRBV29-1 and TRBJ2-5): SAVISQKPSRDICQRGTSLTIQCQVDSQVTMMFWYRQQPGQSLTLIATANQGSEATYESGFVIDKFPISRPNLTFSTLTVSNMSPEDSSIYLCSVTRRETETQYFGPGTRLLVL.

The chain links TRBV29-1 to TRBJ2-7; D perhaps matches TRBD1 (6 bases). CDR1 is SQVTM and CDR2 is ANQGSEA in the germline V gene. Trimming removed 4 bases from V and 2 bases from J, with 9 bases in between. The CDR3 has 12 residues. CDR3 in amino acids: CSVGTEAYEQYF. The CDR3 DNA sequence: TGCAGCGTTGGGACAGAGGCCTACGAGCAGTACTTC.

There are many counts of this clone. The chain links TRBV29-1 to TRBJ1-4; tentatively, D is TRBD1 (5 bases). The CDR3 has 11 residues. Germline CDR1 reads SQVTM; CDR2 reads ANQGSEA. Trimming removed 7 bases at V and 12 bases at J, with 15 bases between. The CDR3 DNA sequence: TGCAGCGGGCTCCTGGGGGGGGAACTGTTTTTT. It yields the protein CSGLLGGELFF.

This clone has just a few counts. V is TRBV27 and J is TRBJ1-2, with D possibly being TRBD1 (5 bases). The CDR3 sequence is 13 residues long. Germline V gene lookup returns CDR1 MNHEY and CDR2 SMNVEV (reference sequence). Trimming shortened V by 8 bases and J by 4 bases, and 14 bases separated the two germline ends. CDR3 residues: CASASGRGYGYTF. The CDR3 coding sequence is TGTGCCAGCGCAAGTGGTAGGGGCTATGGCTACACCTTC.

The rearrangement uses TRBV30 and TRBJ2-1; D unresolved. V was pared by 0 bases and J by 2 bases, with 8 bases between. Germline lookup yields CDR1 GTSNPN and CDR2 SVGIG (reference sequence). The CDR3 runs 14 residues. CDR3 region: CAWSVSQTYNEQFF. The CDR3 DNA reads TGTGCCTGGAGTGTATCACAGACCTACAATGAGCAGTTCTTC.

The V call is TRBV11-2, the J call TRBJ2-5, with D possibly TRBD1 on 6 matching bases. The CDR3 totals 11 residues. Trimming cost V 5 bases and J 5 bases, with 6 bases left between them. Per germline, CDR1 SGHAT and CDR2 FQNNGV. The CDR3 reads CASSRGETQYF. The CDR3 bases are TGTGCCAGCAGCAGGGGGGAGACCCAGTACTTC.

This clone was detected only a few times. The chain joins TRBV28 to TRBJ2-1, with 7 bases that match TRBD2. Germline assignment: CDR1 MDHEN and CDR2 SYDVKM. The CDR3 has 16 amino acids. V shed 0 bases, J shed 6 bases, and the junction held 8 bases outside the gene matches. The CDR3 DNA reads as TGTGCCAGCAGTTTATGGTACGGGACTACTACCAATGAGCAGTTCTTC. Translation gives CASSLWYGTTTNEQFF.